This T cell receptor beta chain was captured in a study of vaccination and CD4 T cells after COVID-19. This clonotype occurred a few times. Its specificity is unknown. The Oncomine TCR Beta short-read assay sequenced DNA from cultured CD4+ T cells. MiXCR, run by TCRdb on the PCR reads, gives a single entry per CDR3 protein. Found here are 17,000 or so distinct CDR3 sequences, around 31% of them singletons; the top ten hold approximately 15%. The treatment was: roughly 11-day PBMC culture with coronavirus spike peptide pools or control peptides (ViraFEST assay). Before TCRs were sequenced, ViraFEST expanded antigen-specific T cells with peptide pools. CDR3 length equals 14 residues. CDR1 is MNHEY, CDR2 SVGEGT, per germline. J lost 3 bases, V lost 3 bases, and 4 bases had no gene match.

The receptor's source is a human donor with COVID-19. Material for sequencing was cultured CD4+ T cells from blood. This chain connects TRBV6-2 or TRBV6-3 to TRBJ2-7; 8 nucleotides align to TRBD2. The CDR3 nucleotides read TGTGCCAGCAGTTATGGACTAGCTGTCTACGAGCAGTACTTC. This encodes CASSYGLAVYEQYF.